Following are 6 T cell receptor beta chains from one sample sequenced in a study of blood T cells in healthy people across ages. Sample-barcoded 5' priming and a J-beta primer mix drove a second PCR of roughly 6 to 12 cycles. A single record per CDR3 protein comes from TCRdb applying MiXCR to the 5' RACE reads. The sample contains 550,000 to 750,000 distinct CDR3 sequences, under 25% of which appear only once. Source material: blood. The receptor source for this set is a man aged 65-85 years in good health.

This rearrangement joins TRBV20-1 to TRBJ2-7, with a possible D match to TRBD2 (6 bases). The ends were cut back, 6 bases at V and 1 base at J, with 19 bases in the middle. The CDR3 is 15 amino acids. The germline V gene has CDR1 DFQATT and CDR2 SNEGSKA (reference sequence). This CDR3 reads CSAVTAGPGSYEQYF. The CDR3 nucleotides are TGCAGTGCCGTGACGGCGGGACCGGGGTCCTACGAGCAGTACTTC.

This clonotype was seen a few times. V gene TRBV6-5 combines with J gene TRBJ2-3, with D perhaps TRBD2 (5 bases). The germline gives CDR1 MNHEY, CDR2 SVGAGI. V was pared by 6 bases and J by 7 bases, with 17 bases between. This CDR3 is built from 14 residues. The CDR3 region is CASSKGRAFNTQYF. Written as DNA, the CDR3 is TGTGCCAGCAGCAAAGGGCGGGCTTTCAATACGCAGTATTTT.

The rearrangement uses TRBV20-1 and TRBJ2-5; TRBD2 matches 9 bases. The DNA matches TRBJ2-7 better at its end, which makes the J call doubtful. This CDR3 region has 16 residues. Germline CDR1 reads DFQATT; CDR2 reads SNEGSKA (reference sequence). CDR3: CSARDLPGLAGCEQYF. In DNA, the CDR3 is TGCAGTGCTAGAGATCTTCCCGGCCTAGCGGGATGCGAGCAGTACTTC.

The chain employs TRBV12-3 or TRBV12-4 and TRBJ1-1, with D uncertain. This CDR3 contains 14 residues. Trimming removed 7 bases at V and 1 base at J, with 13 bases between. CDR3 protein: CASTQDGANTEAFF. CDR3 DNA: TGTGCCAGCACTCAGGACGGTGCGAACACTGAAGCTTTCTTT.

The chain combines TRBV7-8 with TRBJ2-5; tentatively, D is TRBD1 (6 bases). Germline CDR1 is SGHVS and CDR2 is FQNEAQ. Trimming shortened V by 2 bases and J by 1 base, and 11 bases separated the two germline ends. The CDR3 runs 15 residues. The CDR3 loop reads CASSLTGQTQETQYF. The CDR3 nucleotides are TGTGCCAGCAGCTTAACAGGGCAGACCCAAGAGACCCAGTACTTC. Filled out from reference TRBV7-8 and TRBJ2-5, the complete variable domain reads GAGVSQSPRYKVAKRGQDVALRCDPISGHVSLFWYQQALGQGPEFLTYFQNEAQLDKSGLPSDRFFAERPEGSVSTLKIQRTQQEDSAVYLCASSLTGQTQETQYFGPGTRLLVL.

This clonotype showed up just a few times. The V and J genes are TRBV7-6 and TRBJ1-2, with D unresolved. CDR3 length equals 15 residues. CDR1 is SGHVS, CDR2 FNYEAQ, per germline. Trimming removed 1 base at V and 5 bases at J, with 14 bases between. The CDR3 DNA reads TGTGCCAGCAGCTTAGGAGAGGGAGGGCCTTATGGCTACACCTTC. Its protein is CASSLGEGGPYGYTF.